This section outlines one T cell receptor (beta chain) sequence together with its context. Its antigen is not identified. The data belong to a study of circulating and synovial CD4+ cells in juvenile arthritis. Clones were read by immunoSEQ multiplex PCR, and TCRdb kept only the in-frame ones, dropping some. The table records under 35,000 clones, about 94% of them present only once. Samples derive from patients with active juvenile idiopathic arthritis. Notes on the study in general: Traditional Vbeta family usage analysis missed the pathogenic-like versus bulk difference. Bulk blood CD4 repertoires were more diverse than these. Compared with bulk blood, circulating pathogenic-like lymphocytes shared substantially more CDR3 sequences with synovial T cells.

The CDR3 runs to 12 residues. CDR1 and CDR2 (germline): GTSNPN, SVGIG (reference sequence). The ends lost 3 bases at V and 4 bases at J; junction bases unmatched: 2. The V and J genes are TRBV30 and TRBJ1-2; 7 bases fit TRBD1. The sequencing sample was made of CD4+ T cells from blood. The origin of this receptor is a human donor with juvenile idiopathic arthritis. This CDR3 is CAWRGGVYGYTF. The CDR3 nucleotides are TGTGCCTGGAGAGGGGGCGTCTATGGCTACACCTTC.